This T cell receptor beta chain was sequenced for a study of blood T cell repertoires in COVID-19. Across the whole study: Whether acute or convalescent, the COVID-19 samples came from the United States, Italy and Spain.

Data came from immunoSEQ multiplex PCR; TCRdb stores just in-frame clones and leaves some out. Counted here are hundreds of thousands of clones, 85% to 90% occurring once; the ten biggest clones make up around 1.4%. The CDR3 length is 17 residues. Trimming removed 3 bases at V and 4 bases at J, with 21 bases between. The germline V gene has CDR1 LGHNA and CDR2 YNFKEQ. V and J are TRBV4-2 and TRBJ2-5; D is perhaps TRBD2 (6 bases). This receptor was taken from an elderly man with acute or convalescent COVID-19. The sequenced material came from peripheral blood. This CDR3 reads CASSQGTSGAGGETQYF. The DNA for the CDR3 is TGTGCCAGCAGCCAGGGTACGAGTGGGGCCGGGGGAGAGACCCAGTACTTC.